This TCR beta chain was obtained from a study of early T cells in non-severe SARS-CoV-2 infection. From the 5' RACE reads, TCRdb called clonotypes with MiXCR, one entry per CDR3 protein. Altogether more than 25,000 distinct CDR3 sequences are present, 5.1% being singletons, with the ten largest covering roughly 2.5%. The CDR3 is made up of 12 amino acids. Trimming took off 5 bases at V and 4 bases at J, with 11 bases between the two ends. Germline V gene sequence: CDR1 DFQATT, CDR2 SNEGSKA (reference sequence). Sequencing input: whole blood. The chain links TRBV20-1 to TRBJ2-5; weak D call: TRBD2 (5 bases). The clonotype was recovered from an adult who was a healthcare worker with PCR-confirmed SARS-CoV-2 infection or an uninfected control (not recorded which). The CDR3 is CSAPYRGETQYF. The DNA of the CDR3 is TGCAGTGCTCCCTATCGGGGAGAGACCCAGTACTTC.